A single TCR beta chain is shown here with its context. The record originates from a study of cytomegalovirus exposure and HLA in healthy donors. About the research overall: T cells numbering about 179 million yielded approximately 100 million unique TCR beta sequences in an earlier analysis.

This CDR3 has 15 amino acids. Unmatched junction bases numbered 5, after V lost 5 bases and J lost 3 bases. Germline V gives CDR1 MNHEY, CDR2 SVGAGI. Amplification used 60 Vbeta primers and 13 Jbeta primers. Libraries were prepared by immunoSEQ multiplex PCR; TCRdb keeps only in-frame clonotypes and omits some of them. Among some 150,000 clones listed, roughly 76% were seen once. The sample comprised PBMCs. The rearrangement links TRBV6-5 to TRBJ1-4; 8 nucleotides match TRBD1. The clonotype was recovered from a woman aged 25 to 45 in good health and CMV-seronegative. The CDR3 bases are TGTGCCAGCAGTAGACAGGGGATCCCTAATGAAAAACTGTTTTTT. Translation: CASSRQGIPNEKLFF.